The 18 T cell receptor beta chains below were found in one sample sequenced in a study of T cell changes during pregnancy in multiple sclerosis. TCRdb's table, derived via immunoSEQ multiplex PCR, lists solely in-frame clones and lacks some. The repertoire consists of tens of thousands of clones, with around 93% occurring once and the leading ten covering 3.5% to 4%. The specimen was PBMCs, collected in the first trimester of pregnancy. These receptors originate from a female donor in good health, serving as a control in a pregnancy study. Some clones in this sample may be carry-over from other donors' samples.

The chain has TRBV5-8 and TRBJ2-3, with 9 bases fitting TRBD1. The CDR3 covers 15 residues. CDR1 is SGHTS, CDR2 YDEGEE, per germline. V was clipped by 3 bases and J by 3 bases; unmatched bases: 5. The CDR3 nucleotides are TGTGCCAGCAGCTCCACAGGGGGCGAGACAGATACGCAGTATTTT. Encoded protein: CASSSTGGETDTQYF.

This chain joins TRBV25-1 and TRBJ1-5; D remains ambiguous. V shed 3 bases and J shed 3 bases, with 9 bases lying between them. The CDR3 extends over 14 amino acids. Germline values: CDR1 MGHDK, CDR2 SYGVNS. Written as DNA, the CDR3 is TGTGCCAGCAGTGAGGGCCAGATCAATCAGCCCCAGCATTTT. Translated, it gives CASSEGQINQPQHF.

The V call is TRBV7-9, the J call TRBJ1-1; D gene ambiguous. Trimming left V 4 bases short and J 5 bases short, with 8 bases between. CDR3 size: 12 residues. Germline V CDR1 and CDR2: SEHNR, FQNEAQ (reference sequence). CDR3 sequence: CASSSGWTEAFF. CDR3 nucleotides: TGTGCCAGCAGCTCGGGGTGGACTGAAGCTTTCTTT.

The chain employs TRBV6-5 and TRBJ2-1, with 10 positions matching TRBD2. Germline assignment: CDR1 MNHEY and CDR2 SVGAGI. V dropped 5 bases and J dropped 9; count of bases not matched to a gene: 7. The CDR3 length is 14 residues. The chain's CDR3 is CASSKAGGPGEQFF. The CDR3 DNA reads TGTGCCAGCAGTAAAGCGGGAGGGCCGGGTGAGCAGTTCTTC.

V is TRBV27 and J is TRBJ2-7, with TRBD1 matching over 10 bases. Per the germline V gene, CDR1 is MNHEY and CDR2 is SMNVEV (reference sequence). This CDR3 has 15 amino acids. V was pared by 5 bases and J by 6 bases, with 10 bases of the junction left unmatched. The chain's CDR3 is CASSPFGTGEREQYF. The CDR3 DNA is TGTGCCAGCAGTCCCTTTGGGACAGGGGAGCGCGAGCAGTACTTC.

V usage is TRBV27 and J usage is TRBJ2-3; the D gene is possibly TRBD1 (6 bases). Germline values: CDR1 MNHEY, CDR2 SMNVEV (reference sequence). The CDR3 totals 14 residues. V dropped 9 bases and J dropped 2 bases, with 15 bases sitting between them. CDR3 DNA: TGTGCCAGGAAAGGACAGTTATTCACAGATACGCAGTATTTT. As protein: CARKGQLFTDTQYF.

This clone has only one observation. The DNA for the CDR3 is TGTGCCAGCAAAGACGGGGGGCTATTCTACAATGAGCAGTTCTTC. Translation: CASKDGGLFYNEQFF. J is TRBJ2-1 and V is TRBV2, with D perhaps TRBD2 (7 bases). Trimming removed 7 bases at V and 3 bases at J, with 16 bases between. The CDR3 spans 15 residues. Germline values: CDR1 SNHLY, CDR2 FYNNEI.

This chain links TRBV4-1 with TRBJ2-5; D is possibly TRBD2 (5 bases). The CDR3 is made up of 13 amino acids. Germline CDR1 and CDR2: MGHRA and YSYEKL. With 4 bases removed from V and 8 bases from J, the gap between germline ends came to 14 bases. The DNA of the CDR3 is TGCGCCAGCAGCCTTTTAGACCCGGGAACCCAGTACTTC. Residues: CASSLLDPGTQYF.

The chain is built from TRBV6-4 and TRBJ2-3; D is unresolved. Germline loops: CDR1 MRHNA, CDR2 SNTAGT. Trimming removed 4 bases from V and 4 bases from J, with 9 bases in between. The CDR3 sequence is 13 residues long. The CDR3 bases are TGTGCCAGCAGTGTGGGCGAAGCAGATACGCAGTATTTT. It codes for CASSVGEADTQYF.

This chain uses TRBV25-1 with TRBJ1-1; D unclear. V lost 8 bases and J lost 1, with 11 bases in between. Germline V gives CDR1 MGHDK, CDR2 SYGVNS. This CDR3 region has 13 residues. This chain's CDR3 is CASHSPGNTEAFF. CDR3 nucleotide sequence: TGTGCCAGCCACTCCCCAGGGAACACTGAAGCTTTCTTT.

The V gene is TRBV9, the J gene TRBJ2-5; D call uncertain. Trimming shortened V by 0 bases and J by 5 bases, and 8 bases separated the two germline ends. The CDR3 spans 13 residues. The germline V gene encodes CDR1 SGDLS and CDR2 YYNGEE. Written as DNA, the CDR3 is TGTGCCAGCAGCGTAGTTCCCTCGGAGACCCAGTACTTC. This codes for CASSVVPSETQYF.

The genes are TRBV2 and TRBJ2-5; 9 bases agree with TRBD2. The CDR3 length is 13 residues. V was pared by 8 bases and J by 5 bases, with 6 bases of the junction left unmatched. The V gene's germline CDR1 is SNHLY and CDR2 FYNNEI. CDR3 sequence (DNA): TGTGCCAGCGGGCGGGAGGGCCTGGAGACCCAGTACTTC. It encodes CASGREGLETQYF.

Regarding this clone: Distinct nucleotide sequences in the sample also encode this CDR3. V usage is TRBV18 and J usage is TRBJ2-5; no reliable D call. The CDR3 covers 11 residues. V was shortened by 3 bases and J by 3 bases, with 2 bases between the two germline ends. The germline CDR1 and CDR2 sequences are KGHSH and LQKENI. CDR3 amino acids: CASSPKETQYF. CDR3 nucleotides: TGTGCCAGCTCACCCAAAGAGACCCAGTACTTC. The full variable domain, rest sourced from reference TRBV18 and TRBJ2-5, is NAGVMQNPRHLVRRRGQEARLRCSPMKGHSHVYWYRQLPEEGLKFMVYLQKENIIDESGMPKERFSAEFPKEGPSILRIQQVVRGDSAAYFCASSPKETQYFGPGTRLLVL.

The V and J genes are TRBV9 and TRBJ2-5; 8 nucleotides match TRBD2. V lost 0 bases and J lost 5; bases outside the gene matches: 12. This CDR3 has 17 residues. Germline V gives CDR1 SGDLS, CDR2 YYNGEE. CDR3 nucleotide sequence: TGTGCCAGCAGCGTAGCTGTTGACGGGAGGGCCGGCGAGACCCAGTACTTC. Protein: CASSVAVDGRAGETQYF.

To note about this clone: This CDR3 is also generated by other DNA sequences in the sample. The chain links TRBV27 to TRBJ1-5; no definite D call. The CDR3 sequence is 13 residues long. Germline V gives CDR1 MNHEY, CDR2 SMNVEV (reference sequence). The V end was cut by 6 bases, the J end by 2 bases, with 8 bases between. CDR3 amino acids: CASSSGGNQPQHF. The CDR3 coding sequence is TGTGCCAGCAGCTCCGGGGGCAATCAGCCCCAGCATTTT.

This chain links TRBV7-8 with TRBJ2-5; TRBD1 agrees at 10 bases. The V gene end was trimmed by 5 bases and the J gene end by 11 bases; junction bases not matched to a gene: 8. This CDR3 is built from 13 residues. Germline CDR1 and CDR2: SGHVS and FQNEAQ. The CDR3 DNA reads as TGTGCCAGCAGCAAAGGACAGGGGGGGGAGCAGTACTTC. It encodes CASSKGQGGEQYF.

This chain joins TRBV27 and TRBJ2-5; 8 positions match TRBD2. CDR3 length: 16 residues. V lost 0 bases, J lost 2 bases, and 5 bases stayed unmatched. Germline CDR1 MNHEY, CDR2 SMNVEV (reference sequence). CDR3 in amino acids: CASSLSPSGGQETQYF. The DNA for the CDR3 is TGTGCCAGCAGTTTATCCCCCAGCGGGGGTCAAGAGACCCAGTACTTC.

The chain uses TRBV9 and TRBJ2-3; 7 bases agree with TRBD2. Germline CDR1 SGDLS, CDR2 YYNGEE. The V and J ends lost 0 bases and 0 bases, in that order; junction bases with no gene match: 1. The CDR3 runs to 15 residues. The DNA for the CDR3 is TGTGCCAGCAGCGTAGGGGACTATAGCACAGATACGCAGTATTTT. As protein: CASSVGDYSTDTQYF.